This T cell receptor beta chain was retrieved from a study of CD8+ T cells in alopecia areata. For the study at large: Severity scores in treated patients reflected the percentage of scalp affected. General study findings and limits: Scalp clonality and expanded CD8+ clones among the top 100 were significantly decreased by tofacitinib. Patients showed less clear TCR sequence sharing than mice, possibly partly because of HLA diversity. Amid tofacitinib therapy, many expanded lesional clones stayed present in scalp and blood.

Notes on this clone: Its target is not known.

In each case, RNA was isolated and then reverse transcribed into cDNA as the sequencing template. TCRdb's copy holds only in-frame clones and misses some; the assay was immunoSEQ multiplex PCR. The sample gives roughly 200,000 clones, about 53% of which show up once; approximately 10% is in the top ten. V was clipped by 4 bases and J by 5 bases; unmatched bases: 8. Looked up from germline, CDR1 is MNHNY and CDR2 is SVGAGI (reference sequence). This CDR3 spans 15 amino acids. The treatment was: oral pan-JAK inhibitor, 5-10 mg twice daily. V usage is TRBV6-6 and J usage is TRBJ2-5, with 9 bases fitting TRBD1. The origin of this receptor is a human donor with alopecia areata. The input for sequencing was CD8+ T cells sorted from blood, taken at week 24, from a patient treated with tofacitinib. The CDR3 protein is CASSFLTGGGETQYF. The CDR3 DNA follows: TGTGCCAGCAGTTTCCTCACAGGGGGCGGTGAGACCCAGTACTTC.